These T cell receptor beta chains were read from a single sample in a study of OX40 agonist ivuxolimab in advanced cancers. Sequencing was performed with immunoSEQ multiplex PCR; in TCRdb, only in-frame clones are kept and a portion is missing. The sample shows fewer than 70,000 clones, about 88% of them seen only once. Material: CD4+ or CD8+ T cells sorted from blood, obtained in a trial of the OX40 agonist ivuxolimab. All receptors derive from an adult with an advanced solid tumor such as melanoma, head and neck, liver or kidney cancer. The CDR3 runs from the conserved cysteine through the conserved F or W. D genes are given only for firm matches. A row's size may be missing; if present it is once, few, many or a size class.

clone_size	d_call	cdr3_length	v_call	j_call	cdr3_nt	cdr3_aa
few	NA	15	TRBV2	TRBJ1-1	TGTGCCAGCAGCCCAGGGTTAATAGAGACCACTGAAGCTTTCTTT	CASSPGLIETTEAFF
once	NA	13	TRBV11-3	TRBJ1-1	TGTGCCAGCAGCTATCAGGGGAACACTGAAGCTTTCTTT	CASSYQGNTEAFF
NA	NA	15	TRBV7-2	TRBJ1-2	TGTGCCAGCAGCCCACGACGAATTGAGGTTGGTGGCTACACCTTC	CASSPRRIEVGGYTF
NA	TRBD2	16	TRBV9	TRBJ2-1	TGTGCCAGCAGCCCACCCGGGACTAGCGGCGGAAATGAGCAGTTCTTC	CASSPPGTSGGNEQFF
NA	TRBD1	17	TRBV7-3	TRBJ1-1	TGTGCCAGCAGCTCCACGAGGGCCGGGACAGGAAACACTGAAGCTTTCTTT	CASSSTRAGTGNTEAFF
NA	TRBD2	15	TRBV28	TRBJ2-3	TGTGCCAGCAACATGCCCCGCGAATCCGGGGGGACGCAGTATTTT	CASNMPRESGGTQYF
once	NA	13	TRBV30	TRBJ1-3	TGTGCCTGGAGTGTTAGTTCTGGAAACACCATATATTTT	CAWSVSSGNTIYF
NA	NA	15	TRBV7-2	TRBJ1-2	TGTGCCAGCAGCTCCCGTCCGGGGGCCAGCTATGGCTACACCTTC	CASSSRPGASYGYTF
NA	NA	13	TRBV5-6	TRBJ2-7	TGTGCCAGCAGCCCCAGGGGTCCCTACGAGCAGTACTTC	CASSPRGPYEQYF
NA	NA	16	TRBV4-3	TRBJ2-2	TGCGCCAGCAGCCAGGCTACAAAAACGAACACCGGGGAGCTGTTTTTT	CASSQATKTNTGELFF
NA	TRBD2	15	TRBV7-2	TRBJ2-5	TGTGCCAGCAGGGCCGAGGAGCGGGGGGCGGAGACCCAGTACTTC	CASRAEERGAETQYF
NA	TRBD1	16	TRBV7-3	TRBJ1-1	TGTGCCAGCAGCTTAGCTACAGGGGGCGCCTTCACTGAAGCTTTCTTT	CASSLATGGAFTEAFF
NA	TRBD1	14	TRBV5-4	TRBJ2-7	TGTGCCAGCAGCTCAGGACAGGGGGCCTACGAGCAGTACTTC	CASSSGQGAYEQYF
NA	NA	13	TRBV6-6	TRBJ1-5	TGTGCCAGCAGTTACTCTTCGGATCAGCCCCAGCATTTT	CASSYSSDQPQHF
NA	NA	12	TRBV7-9	TRBJ1-1	TGTGCCAGCAGCTCCGGGGTCACTGAAGCTTTCTTT	CASSSGVTEAFF
NA	TRBD1	13	TRBV9	TRBJ1-1	TGTGCCAGCAGTAGGGACAGGGCTCCTGAAGCTTTCTTT	CASSRDRAPEAFF
NA	NA	15	TRBV27	TRBJ1-1	TGTGCCAGCAGTCGGTCCTTGGCATGGGACACTGAAGCTTTCTTT	CASSRSLAWDTEAFF
once	TRBD2	17	TRBV7-6	TRBJ2-5	TGTGCCAGCAGCAGGACTAGCGGGGGGGTGATCCAAGAGACCCAGTACTTC	CASSRTSGGVIQETQYF
NA	NA	17	TRBV28	TRBJ1-1	TGTGCCAGCAGTTTCCACAGTCCTAACGTGGCCTCGACTGAAGCTTTCTTT	CASSFHSPNVASTEAFF
NA	NA	15	TRBV7-3	TRBJ2-6	TGTGCCAGCAGCTTAGGGACACCCGGGCCCAACGTCCTGACTTTC	CASSLGTPGPNVLTF
once	NA	15	TRBV6-4	TRBJ2-6	TGTGCCAGCAGTGAAGAGTACTCTGGGGCCAACGTCCTGACTTTC	CASSEEYSGANVLTF
NA	TRBD1	14	TRBV27	TRBJ1-5	TGTGCCAGCAGTTGGACAGGGCACAATCAGCCCCAGCATTTT	CASSWTGHNQPQHF
NA	NA	14	TRBV27	TRBJ1-5	TGTGCCAGCAGTTCTAGAGGGAACAATCAGCCCCAGCATTTT	CASSSRGNNQPQHF
NA	NA	15	TRBV5-8	TRBJ1-3	TGTGCCAGCAGCTCGGGGTCTTCGACTGGAAACACCATATATTTT	CASSSGSSTGNTIYF
NA	NA	13	TRBV7-3	TRBJ2-3	TGTGCCAGCAGCCCCGGACTCGCAGATACGCAGTATTTT	CASSPGLADTQYF
NA	TRBD1	15	TRBV5-4	TRBJ2-4	TGTGCCAGCAGCTTGGCCGGGACAGGTCAAAACATTCAGTACTTC	CASSLAGTGQNIQYF
NA	NA	15	TRBV30	TRBJ1-5	TGTGCCTGGAGTAGTGCCGGACGGTGGGGGCAGCCCCAGCATTTT	CAWSSAGRWGQPQHF
once	NA	15	TRBV18	TRBJ1-6	TGTGCCAGCTCACCAGAGGTGGGGTCGAGTTCACCCCTCCACTTT	CASSPEVGSSSPLHF
NA	TRBD1	17	TRBV7-2	TRBJ2-7	TGTGCCAGCAGATTAGGTCCCGGGACAGGGAGGACCTACGAGCAGTACTTC	CASRLGPGTGRTYEQYF
NA	NA	13	TRBV7-8	TRBJ1-1	TGTGCCAGCAGCTTAGCGTGGAACACTGAAGCTTTCTTT	CASSLAWNTEAFF
NA	NA	16	TRBV9	TRBJ1-2	TGTGCCAGCAGCCTATCTTCGACAGGCCGTAACTATGGCTACACCTTC	CASSLSSTGRNYGYTF
NA	NA	15	TRBV6-5	TRBJ1-2	TGTGCCAGCACCTTTCGGACAGCCCCTAACTATGGCTACACCTTC	CASTFRTAPNYGYTF
NA	NA	12	TRBV7-2	TRBJ2-5	TGTGCCAGCAGCTCACAGGGTCGGGAGCAGTACTTC	CASSSQGREQYF
NA	TRBD1	14	TRBV28	TRBJ2-5	TGTGCCAGCAGCCCGACAGGGTTGCTGAAGACCCAGTACTTC	CASSPTGLLKTQYF
NA	NA	17	TRBV5-1	TRBJ2-2	TGCGCCAGCAGCTTTCTGACCTCCCAGCTGAACACCGGGGAGCTGTTTTTT	CASSFLTSQLNTGELFF
few	NA	12	TRBV5-1	TRBJ1-2	TGCGCCAGCAGCCCAACTAACTATGGCTACACCTTC	CASSPTNYGYTF
NA	NA	13	TRBV29-1	TRBJ2-5	TGCAGCGTAGAAGACCCGTACCAAGAGACCCAGTACTTC	CSVEDPYQETQYF
NA	TRBD1	13	TRBV27	TRBJ2-7	TGTGCCAGCAGTACGGACAGGGGCTACGAGCAGTACTTC	CASSTDRGYEQYF
NA	NA	15	TRBV2	TRBJ1-5	TGTGCCAGCAGCAAAGAAGGGGACGCAAATCAGCCCCAGCATTTT	CASSKEGDANQPQHF
NA	NA	13	TRBV7-2	TRBJ2-3	TGTGCCAGCAGCTTCAACTCTGAGGATACGCAGTATTTT	CASSFNSEDTQYF